A single sample is the source of the 9 T cell receptor beta chains below, sequenced in a study of T cell changes during pregnancy in multiple sclerosis. Measured with immunoSEQ multiplex PCR; TCRdb has only the in-frame clones, and not every one. The sample yields 40,000 or so clones, about 88% seen once. The sample in question was CD8+ T cells from peripheral blood mononuclear cells, obtained in the first trimester of pregnancy. The receptors come from a female donor with multiple sclerosis, enrolled in a pregnancy study.

This chain connects TRBV5-1 to TRBJ2-7, with 9 bases matching TRBD2. Germline CDR1 is SGHRS and CDR2 is YFSETQ. This CDR3 is built from 17 residues. V was pared by 1 base and J by 4 bases, with 12 bases of the junction left unmatched. The CDR3 coding sequence is TGCGCCAGCAGCTTGCTGGGCGGGGGGGCCGCCAAGTACGAGCAGTACTTC. Its translation: CASSLLGGGAAKYEQYF.

This clone was picked up one time. CDR3 region: CAISDPGTAELSYEQYF. As DNA, the CDR3 is TGTGCCATCAGTGATCCCGGGACAGCAGAACTATCCTACGAGCAGTACTTC. The chain has TRBV10-3 and TRBJ2-7; 7 bases are a match to TRBD1. The CDR3 extends over 17 amino acids. The germline CDR1 and CDR2 sequences are ENHRY and SYGVKD. V gave up 3 bases and J gave up 1 base; unmatched junction bases: 12.

The rearrangement links TRBV27 to TRBJ2-1; 8 bases are a match to TRBD1. The CDR3 extends over 13 amino acids. With V trimmed by 2 bases and J by 9 bases, 3 bases remained unmatched. From germline, CDR1 is MNHEY and CDR2 SMNVEV (reference sequence). The DNA for the CDR3 is TGTGCCAGCAGTTTAGGGCAGGGGGCTGAGCAGTTCTTC. This sequence encodes CASSLGQGAEQFF.

The J gene is TRBJ2-5, the V gene TRBV7-9, with a possible D match to TRBD2 (5 bases). Gene TRBJ2-7 matches the end of the DNA better, so the J call may be wrong. CDR3 size: 13 residues. Germline CDR1 is SEHNR and CDR2 is FQNEAQ (reference sequence). CDR3: CASSPKEDYEQYF. DNA for the CDR3: TGTGCCAGCAGCCCCAAGGAGGATTACGAGCAGTACTTC.

The chain couples TRBV20-1 to TRBJ1-1; D remains unclear. Trimming removed 2 bases from V and 7 bases from J, with 5 bases in between. Germline CDR1 is DFQATT and CDR2 is SNEGSKA (reference sequence). The CDR3 covers 10 residues. The CDR3 here is CSARSFEAFF. CDR3 sequence (DNA): TGCAGTGCTAGATCCTTTGAAGCTTTCTTT.

This chain links TRBV5-4 with TRBJ2-1; 11 nucleotides agree with TRBD1. The V and J ends lost 3 bases and 8 bases, in that order; junction bases with no gene match: 7. Germline V CDR1 and CDR2: SGHNT, YYREEE (reference sequence). This CDR3 spans 15 amino acids. The CDR3 DNA sequence: TGTGCCAGCAGCTCATGGACAGGGGGCCACGATGAGCAGTTCTTC. This translates into CASSSWTGGHDEQFF.

The V and J genes are TRBV20-1 and TRBJ2-3; maybe TRBD2 (6 bases). From germline, CDR1 is DFQATT and CDR2 SNEGSKA (reference sequence). This CDR3 has 11 amino acids. Trimming took off 6 bases at V and 10 bases at J, with 14 bases between the two ends. CDR3 in DNA: TGCAGTGCCAGGCCTAGCGTGTCGCAGTATTTT. It encodes CSARPSVSQYF.

The rearrangement uses TRBV7-2 and TRBJ2-7, with 7 bases aligning to TRBD1. Germline V gene data show CDR1 as SGHTA and CDR2 as FQGNSA. Losses at the gene ends were 5 bases for V and 0 bases for J; bases not matched to a gene: 13. This CDR3 comprises 17 residues. CDR3 in DNA: TGTGCCAGCAGCCCCGGACAGGACTCGGTAAGCTCCTACGAGCAGTACTTC. Its translation is CASSPGQDSVSSYEQYF.

The V gene is TRBV29-1, the J gene TRBJ2-2; 8 bases map to TRBD2. This CDR3 contains 13 residues. CDR1 is SQVTM, CDR2 ANQGSEA, per germline. After removal of 3 bases from V and 8 bases from J, the junction contained 5 bases not matched to a gene. CDR3 nucleotide sequence: TGCAGCGTTGATGTAGCGGGGCAAGGGGAGCTGTTTTTT. As protein: CSVDVAGQGELFF.